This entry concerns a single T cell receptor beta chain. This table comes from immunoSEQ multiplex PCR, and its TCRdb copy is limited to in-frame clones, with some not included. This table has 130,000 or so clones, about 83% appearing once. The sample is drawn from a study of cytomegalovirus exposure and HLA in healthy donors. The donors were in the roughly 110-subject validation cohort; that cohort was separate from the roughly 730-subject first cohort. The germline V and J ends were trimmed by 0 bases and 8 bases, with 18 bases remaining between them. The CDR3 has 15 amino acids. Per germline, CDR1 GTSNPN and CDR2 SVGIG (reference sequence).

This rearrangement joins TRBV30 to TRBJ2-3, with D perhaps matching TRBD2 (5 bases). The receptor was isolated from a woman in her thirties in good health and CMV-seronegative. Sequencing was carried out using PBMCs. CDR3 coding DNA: TGTGCCTGGAGTGTACTTTTGACTGCCGCGGGTACGCAGTATTTT. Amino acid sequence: CAWSVLLTAAGTQYF. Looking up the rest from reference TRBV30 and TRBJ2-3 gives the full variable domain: SQTIHQWPATLVQPVGSPLSLECTVEGTSNPNLYWYRQAAGRGLQLLFYSVGIGQISSEVPQNLSASRPQDRQFILSSKKLLLSDSGFYLCAWSVLLTAAGTQYFGPGTRLTVL.